Following are 2 T cell receptor beta chains from one sample sequenced in a study of cytomegalovirus exposure and HLA in healthy donors. Primers: 60 Vbeta forward and 13 Jbeta reverse. Clones were read by immunoSEQ multiplex PCR, and TCRdb kept only the in-frame ones, dropping some. The sample includes approximately 200,000 clones, roughly 83% of them seen just once. The sequencing sample was made of PBMCs. These receptors originate from a boy younger than 18 in good health and CMV-seronegative.

The rearrangement uses TRBV7-9 and TRBJ1-1, with a weak D call TRBD1 (5 bases). Per germline, CDR1 SEHNR and CDR2 FQNEAQ (reference sequence). This CDR3 is built from 14 residues. The ends were cut back, 2 bases at V and 0 bases at J, with 7 bases in the middle. The DNA of the CDR3 is TGTGCCAGCAGCTTAAAACAGGTGAACACTGAAGCTTTCTTT. It translates to CASSLKQVNTEAFF.

The J gene is TRBJ1-2, the V gene TRBV5-8; no definite D call. V was shortened by 0 bases and J by 2 bases, with 11 bases between the two germline ends. Germline values: CDR1 SGHTS, CDR2 YDEGEE. The length of the CDR3 is 15 residues. In DNA, the CDR3 is TGTGCCAGCAGCTTGGATGGAGACCCAAACTATGGCTACACCTTC. Its translation is CASSLDGDPNYGYTF.